The 17 T cell receptor beta chains below come from one sample, sequenced in a study of regulatory T cells in long-lasting Graves disease. Both iRepertoire HTBI primers and Arm-PCR of CDR3 regions were used to build the TCR beta libraries. TCRdb itself ran the multiplex PCR reads through MiXCR, one entry per CDR3 protein. The sample consists of about 470,000 distinct CDR3 sequences, 20% to 25% of them appearing once. As for time point: persistent/refractory GD, antithyroid drugs over 5 years with positive TRAb. PBMC RNA was the source of the TCR library. Source: peripheral blood mononuclear cells (PBMCs), taken when the disease was refractory, from a patient treated with antithyroid drugs. The receptors were sampled from a female donor with Graves disease.

About this clonotype: This may be a read error: a much more frequent sequence differs by one nucleotide. The J gene is TRBJ2-6, the V gene TRBV2, with D uncertain. This CDR3 region has 13 residues. The V gene's germline CDR1 is SNHLY and CDR2 FYNNEI. The DNA of the CDR3 is TGTGCCGGCAGTTACTCTGGGGCCAACGTCCTGACTTTC. It translates to CAGSYSGANVLTF.

This clonotype showed up many times. The chain employs TRBV5-1 and TRBJ2-5; D might be TRBD1 (6 bases). V was shortened by 2 bases and J by 0 bases, with 11 bases between the two germline ends. The germline gives CDR1 SGHRS, CDR2 YFSETQ. The length of the CDR3 is 15 residues. CDR3 bases: TGCGCCAGCAGCTTCGCTCAGGGGAACCAAGAGACCCAGTACTTC. It translates to CASSFAQGNQETQYF.

This clonotype was counted between two and nine times. The chain carries TRBV19 and TRBJ1-2, with D possibly TRBD1 on 6 matching bases. Trimming pared 3 bases from V and 8 bases from J, leaving 10 bases between. This CDR3 spans 12 amino acids. CDR1 is LNHDA, CDR2 SQIVND, per germline (reference sequence). CDR3 coding DNA: TGTGCCAGTAGTATGTGGGGGCAAGGCTACACCTTC. As protein: CASSMWGQGYTF.

This clonotype has at least ten counts. The V call is TRBV28, the J call TRBJ2-7; either TRBD1 or TRBD2 may supply D (5 bases each). Trimming removed 6 bases from V and 3 bases from J, with 15 bases in between. The germline V gene encodes CDR1 MDHEN and CDR2 SYDVKM. This CDR3 is 14 amino acids long. CDR3 sequence reads: CASSPRDGYYEQYF. For the CDR3, the DNA is TGTGCCAGCAGCCCCCGGGACGGGTACTACGAGCAGTACTTC. Combining the CDR3 with reference TRBV28 and TRBJ2-7 gives the whole variable domain DVKVTQSSRYLVKRTGEKVFLECVQDMDHENMFWYRQDPGLGLRLIYFSYDVKMKEKGDIPEGYSVSREKKERFSLILESASTNQTSMYLCASSPRDGYYEQYFGPGTRLTVT.

The V and J genes are TRBV15 and TRBJ2-2, with unresolved D. In germline, CDR1 is LNHNV, CDR2 YYDKDF (reference sequence). This CDR3 spans 14 amino acids. V lost 4 bases and J lost 1, with 7 bases in between. This chain's CDR3 is CATSKLQNTGELFF. CDR3 nucleotide sequence: TGTGCCACCAGCAAGCTTCAGAACACCGGGGAGCTGTTTTTT.

This clonotype was observed a few times. The rearrangement links TRBV14 to TRBJ1-1; D might be TRBD1 (5 bases). The germline gives CDR1 SGHDN, CDR2 FVKESK. Trimming pared 0 bases from V and 5 bases from J, leaving 13 bases between. The CDR3 runs 15 residues. DNA of the CDR3: TGTGCCAGCAGCCAAGAAGGGTGGGGGTGGACTGAAGCTTTCTTT. Translated: CASSQEGWGWTEAFF.

The chain uses TRBV4-1 and TRBJ1-2, with 8 bases matching TRBD1. The CDR3 contains 14 residues. With 3 bases clipped from V and 3 bases from J, the junction kept 3 bases outside the gene matches. Germline CDR1 reads MGHRA; CDR2 reads YSYEKL. Here the CDR3 reads CASSHRGRDYGYTF. Here the CDR3 DNA reads TGCGCCAGCAGCCACAGGGGGCGAGACTATGGCTACACCTTC.

This clonotype was recorded at least ten times. The chain links TRBV7-2 to TRBJ1-1, with D possibly matching TRBD1 (6 bases). With 2 bases removed from V and 7 bases from J, the gap between germline ends came to 23 bases. Germline V gene lookup returns CDR1 SGHTA and CDR2 FQGNSA. CDR3 length equals 17 residues. CDR3 bases: TGTGCCAGCAGCTTAATCCCCCCGACACAGGGTAGGATTGAAGCTTTCTTT. Its protein is CASSLIPPTQGRIEAFF.

The chain uses TRBV7-8 and TRBJ2-1; 14 bases agree with TRBD2. This CDR3 spans 16 amino acids. CDR1 is SGHVS and CDR2 is FQNEAQ in the germline V gene. J gave up 9 bases and V 5 bases, and 9 bases lay outside the gene matches. This CDR3 is CASSTNFGLAGGEQFF. The CDR3 nucleotides read TGTGCCAGCAGCACCAACTTTGGACTAGCGGGAGGTGAGCAGTTCTTC.

This clonotype was observed a few times. The genes are TRBV5-6 and TRBJ2-7; a weak D match, TRBD1 (5 bases). CDR3 length: 14 residues. Trimming cost V 0 bases and J 2 bases, with 9 bases left between them. The germline V gene encodes CDR1 SGHDT and CDR2 YYEEEE. For the CDR3, the DNA is TGTGCCAGCAGCTTGGTCAGGGCGCCCTACGAGCAGTACTTC. Amino acids: CASSLVRAPYEQYF. The full variable domain, rest sourced from reference TRBV5-6 and TRBJ2-7, is DAGVTQSPTHLIKTRGQQVTLRCSPKSGHDTVSWYQQALGQGPQFIFQYYEEEERQRGNFPDRFSGHQFPNYSSELNVNALLLGDSALYLCASSLVRAPYEQYFGPGTRLTVT.

This clonotype was detected a few times. The V call is TRBV27, the J call TRBJ2-4; perhaps TRBD1 as D (6 bases). Germline loops: CDR1 MNHEY, CDR2 SMNVEV (reference sequence). The CDR3 has 16 residues. The ends were cut back, 5 bases at V and 0 bases at J, with 14 bases in the middle. The CDR3 nucleotides are TGTGCCAGCAGTCCCAGACAGGAATTAGCCAAAAACATTCAGTACTTC. This gives the protein CASSPRQELAKNIQYF.

This rearrangement joins TRBV7-2 to TRBJ2-1; 7 bases line up with TRBD2. With V trimmed by 4 bases and J by 0 bases, 6 bases remained unmatched. The length of the CDR3 is 16 residues. Per the germline V gene, CDR1 is SGHTA and CDR2 is FQGNSA. CDR3 nucleotides: TGTGCCAGCAGCTACGTCGGCGGGAGCTCCTACAATGAGCAGTTCTTC. It codes for CASSYVGGSSYNEQFF.

This clonotype was counted between two and nine times. The J gene is TRBJ1-5, the V gene TRBV29-1, with 9 positions matching TRBD1. V gave up 4 bases and J gave up 6 bases; unmatched junction bases: 4. Per the germline V gene, CDR1 is SQVTM and CDR2 is ANQGSEA. This CDR3 has 13 amino acids. The CDR3 spells CSVGGQGSQPQHF. The CDR3 DNA sequence: TGCAGCGTTGGGGGACAGGGAAGTCAGCCCCAGCATTTT.

The sample holds many counts of this clonotype. In DNA, the CDR3 is TGTGCCAGCAGTTTAGTCAGGGCCGGCTATGGCTACACCTTC. Its translation: CASSLVRAGYGYTF. The chain joins TRBV28 to TRBJ1-2; perhaps TRBD1 as D (5 bases). Germline-derived CDR1 and CDR2 are MDHEN and SYDVKM. CDR3 length: 14 amino acids. V lost 2 bases and J lost 4, with 11 bases in between.

This clonotype was seen more than once but under ten times. V and J are TRBV2 and TRBJ2-2; D gene uncertain. Germline loops: CDR1 SNHLY, CDR2 FYNNEI. Trimming stripped 8 bases from V and 8 bases from J, with 15 bases between. The CDR3 sequence is 13 residues long. CDR3 in amino acids: CASGERASGELFF. The CDR3 nucleotides read TGTGCCAGCGGAGAAAGGGCTTCGGGGGAGCTGTTTTTT.

This clonotype was picked up a small number of times. The rearrangement links TRBV20-1 to TRBJ2-7; D is possibly TRBD1 or TRBD2 (5 bases each). The V end lost 1 base, the J end lost 3 bases, and 10 bases lay between the germline ends. Germline CDR1 DFQATT, CDR2 SNEGSKA (reference sequence). The CDR3 has 13 amino acids. The CDR3 region has the DNA TGCAGTGCTAGAGCTTGGGGGAACTACGAGCAGTACTTC. Protein: CSARAWGNYEQYF.

This clonotype was observed a handful of times. The chain joins TRBV9 to TRBJ1-1; D not resolved. The CDR3 contains 13 residues. The germline V and J ends were trimmed by 3 bases and 1 base, with 7 bases remaining between them. Per germline, CDR1 SGDLS and CDR2 YYNGEE. This chain's CDR3 is CASSADSNTEAFF. The CDR3 bases are TGTGCCAGCAGCGCAGACTCGAACACTGAAGCTTTCTTT.